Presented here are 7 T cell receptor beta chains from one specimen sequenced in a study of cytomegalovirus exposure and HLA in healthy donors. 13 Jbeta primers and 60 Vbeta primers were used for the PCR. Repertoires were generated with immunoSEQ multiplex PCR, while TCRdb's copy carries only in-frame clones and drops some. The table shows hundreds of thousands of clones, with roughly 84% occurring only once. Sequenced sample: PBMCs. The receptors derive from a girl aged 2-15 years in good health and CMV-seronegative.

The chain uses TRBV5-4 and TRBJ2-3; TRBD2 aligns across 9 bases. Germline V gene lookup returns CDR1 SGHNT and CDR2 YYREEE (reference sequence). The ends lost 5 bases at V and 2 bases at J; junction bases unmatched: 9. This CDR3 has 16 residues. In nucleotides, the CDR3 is TGTGCCAGCAGAGGCGGGAGGGACAGATTCACAGATACGCAGTATTTT. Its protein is CASRGGRDRFTDTQYF.

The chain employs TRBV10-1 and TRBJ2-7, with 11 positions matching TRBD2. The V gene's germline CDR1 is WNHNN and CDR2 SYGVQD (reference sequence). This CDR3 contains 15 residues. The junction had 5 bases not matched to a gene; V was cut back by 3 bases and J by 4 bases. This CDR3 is CASSETSGGKYEQYF. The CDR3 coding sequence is TGCGCCAGCAGTGAAACTAGCGGGGGAAAGTACGAGCAGTACTTC.

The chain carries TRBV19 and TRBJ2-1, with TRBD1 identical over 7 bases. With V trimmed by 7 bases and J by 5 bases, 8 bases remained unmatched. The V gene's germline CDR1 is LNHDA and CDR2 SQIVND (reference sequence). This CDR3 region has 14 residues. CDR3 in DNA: TGTGCCAGTACCCGGACAGGTACTAACAATGAGCAGTTCTTC. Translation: CASTRTGTNNEQFF.

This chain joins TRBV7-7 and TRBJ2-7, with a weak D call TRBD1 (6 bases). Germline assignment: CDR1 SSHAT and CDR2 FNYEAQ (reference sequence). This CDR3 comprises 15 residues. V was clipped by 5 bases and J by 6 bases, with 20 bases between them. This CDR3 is CASSPGTGTYREQYF. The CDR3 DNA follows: TGTGCCAGCAGCCCCGGGACCGGGACATATCGCGAGCAGTACTTC. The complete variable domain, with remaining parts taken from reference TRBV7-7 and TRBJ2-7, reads GAGVSQSPRYKVTKRGQDVTLRCDPISSHATLYWYQQALGQGPEFLTYFNYEAQPDKSGLPSDRFSAERPEGSISTLTIQRTEQRDSAMYRCASSPGTGTYREQYFGPGTRLTVT.

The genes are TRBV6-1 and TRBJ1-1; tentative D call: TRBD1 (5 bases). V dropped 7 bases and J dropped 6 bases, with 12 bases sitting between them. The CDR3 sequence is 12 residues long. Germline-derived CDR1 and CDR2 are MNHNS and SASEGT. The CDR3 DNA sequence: TGTGCCAGCAACCTACAGGTTGCTGAAGCTTTCTTT. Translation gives CASNLQVAEAFF.

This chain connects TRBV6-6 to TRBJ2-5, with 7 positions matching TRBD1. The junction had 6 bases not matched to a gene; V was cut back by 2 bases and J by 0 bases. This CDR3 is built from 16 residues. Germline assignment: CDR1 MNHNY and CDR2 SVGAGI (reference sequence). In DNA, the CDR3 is TGTGCCAGCAGTTACGAAGGGGGCCTGTACCAAGAGACCCAGTACTTC. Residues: CASSYEGGLYQETQYF.

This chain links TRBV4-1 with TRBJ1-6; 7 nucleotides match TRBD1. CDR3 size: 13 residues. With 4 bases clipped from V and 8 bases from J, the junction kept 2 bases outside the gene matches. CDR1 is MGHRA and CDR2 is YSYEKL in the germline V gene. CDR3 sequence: CASSLQGYSPLHF. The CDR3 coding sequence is TGCGCCAGCAGCCTACAGGGGTATTCACCCCTCCACTTT.